The 26 T cell receptor beta chains reported below all come from one sample, sequenced in a study of human T cells and chemical hapten exposure. Sample time point: patch test 1, 2 weeks after DPC sensitization. Treatment indicated: therapeutic diphenylcyclopropenone sensitization with weekly scalp DPC. TCRdb processed the RACE reads anew with MiXCR; each CDR3 protein has one entry. The table lists more than 100,000 distinct CDR3 sequences, roughly 15% of them singletons. Material: whole blood, obtained in connection with sensitization to the hapten diphenylcyclopropenone (DPC). These receptors were taken from a man in his late teens or twenties with alopecia areata. Some clones in this sample may be carry-over from other donors' samples.

This clonotype appeared a few times. V gene TRBV20-1 combines with J gene TRBJ2-4, with 9 bases that match TRBD1. V was pared by 6 bases and J by 0 bases, with 6 bases of the junction left unmatched. This CDR3 region has 15 residues. Germline V gene sequence: CDR1 DFQATT, CDR2 SNEGSKA (reference sequence). In DNA form, the CDR3 reads TGCAGTGCGAGACAGGGGGAACTAGCCAAAAACATTCAGTACTTC. Residues: CSARQGELAKNIQYF.

V gene TRBV7-2 combines with J gene TRBJ2-6; perhaps TRBD1 as D (6 bases). This CDR3 is 18 amino acids long. V lost 3 bases and J lost 0, with 15 bases in between. Germline V gene data show CDR1 as SGHTA and CDR2 as FQGNSA. CDR3 DNA sequence: TGTGCCAGCAGCTTTCGGACAGAAATGCTCTCTGGGGCCAACGTCCTGACTTTC. It yields the protein CASSFRTEMLSGANVLTF. The complete variable domain, with remaining parts taken from reference TRBV7-2 and TRBJ2-6, reads GAGVSQSPSNKVTEKGKDVELRCDPISGHTALYWYRQSLGQGLEFLIYFQGNSAPDKSGLPSDRFSAERTGGSVSTLTIQRTQQEDSAVYLCASSFRTEMLSGANVLTFGAGSRLTVL.

This clonotype turned up a few times. The rearrangement links TRBV15 to TRBJ1-2; D not certain. The ends were cut back, 5 bases at V and 0 bases at J, with 25 bases in the middle. Germline V gene data show CDR1 as LNHNV and CDR2 as YYDKDF (reference sequence). This CDR3 is 19 amino acids long. CDR3 sequence: CATSDMIEGTGPTNYGYTF. The CDR3 nucleotides read TGTGCCACCAGCGACATGATTGAGGGAACCGGCCCCACTAACTATGGCTACACCTTC. Variable domain in full (rest from reference TRBV15 and TRBJ1-2): DAMVIQNPRYQVTQFGKPVTLSCSQTLNHNVMYWYQQKSSQAPKLLFHYYDKDFNNEADTPDNFQSRRPNTSFCFLDIRSPGLGDTAMYLCATSDMIEGTGPTNYGYTFGSGTRLTVV.

The rearrangement joins TRBV27 to TRBJ1-5, with D perhaps matching TRBD1 (5 bases). The germline V gene has CDR1 MNHEY and CDR2 SMNVEV (reference sequence). V gave up 1 base and J gave up 0 bases, with 19 bases separating them. The CDR3 is 19 residues long. The CDR3 nucleotides are TGTGCCAGCAGTTTATACGGGACCCTAAATCGGCCTAGCAATCAGCCCCAGCATTTT. It yields the protein CASSLYGTLNRPSNQPQHF.

The chain uses TRBV20-1 and TRBJ1-5, with TRBD1 matching 9 bases. CDR1 is DFQATT, CDR2 SNEGSKA, per germline (reference sequence). V gave up 3 bases and J gave up 7 bases; unmatched junction bases: 7. The CDR3 loop spans 14 amino acids. CDR3 loop: CSASPQGAGQPQHF. Written as DNA, the CDR3 is TGCAGTGCTAGCCCACAGGGGGCTGGACAGCCCCAGCATTTT.

This clonotype was observed a handful of times. The chain links TRBV7-2 to TRBJ2-7, with TRBD2 identical over 8 bases. V lost 5 bases, J lost 4 bases, and 19 bases stayed unmatched. CDR3 size: 18 residues. Germline loops: CDR1 SGHTA, CDR2 FQGNSA. CDR3 amino acids: CASSLESGGGPMSYEQYF. CDR3 coding DNA: TGTGCCAGCAGCCTAGAATCGGGCGGGGGGCCCATGTCTTACGAGCAGTACTTC.

This clonotype was picked up many times. The V gene is TRBV11-2, the J gene TRBJ2-7; 7 bases match TRBD1. CDR3 size: 13 residues. Per germline, CDR1 SGHAT and CDR2 FQNNGV. The ends lost 8 bases at V and 5 bases at J; junction bases unmatched: 9. DNA for the CDR3: TGTGCCAGCTCTCCGGACAGGACCAACGAGCAGTACTTC. It translates to CASSPDRTNEQYF.

At least ten counts were recorded for this clonotype. The CDR3: CASTRGGLGEQFF. The CDR3 DNA sequence: TGCGCCAGCACCCGAGGGGGGCTAGGGGAGCAGTTCTTC. The chain links TRBV4-1 to TRBJ2-1; the D gene could be TRBD1 or TRBD2 (6 bases each). This CDR3 contains 13 residues. V was shortened by 7 bases and J by 10 bases, with 17 bases between the two germline ends. Germline CDR1 is MGHRA and CDR2 is YSYEKL.

V and J are TRBV5-1 and TRBJ2-1, with D possibly being TRBD1 (6 bases). V lost 4 bases and J 5 bases, leaving 13 bases between the germline ends. CDR1 is SGHRS, CDR2 YFSETQ, per germline. This CDR3 has 14 residues. CDR3 DNA: TGCGCCAGCAGCAAGATGGACAGAGACAATGAGCAGTTCTTC. It specifies CASSKMDRDNEQFF.

This clonotype was seen more than once but under ten times. The rearrangement uses TRBV7-3 and TRBJ1-1; 9 bases are shared with TRBD1. There are 16 residues in the CDR3. Germline loops: CDR1 SGHTA, CDR2 FQGTGA. With 5 bases clipped from V and 4 bases from J, the junction kept 11 bases outside the gene matches. CDR3 nucleotide sequence: TGTGCCAGCAGCACACTGGGACACAGGGGGCTCACTGAAGCTTTCTTT. This gives the protein CASSTLGHRGLTEAFF.

The chain has TRBV7-2 and TRBJ1-6; D is perhaps TRBD1 (5 bases). The CDR3 covers 15 residues. Looked up from germline, CDR1 is SGHTA and CDR2 is FQGNSA. Trimming pared 2 bases from V and 7 bases from J, leaving 12 bases between. The CDR3 sequence: CASSLRGAENSPLHF. In DNA form, the CDR3 reads TGTGCCAGCAGCTTAAGGGGAGCGGAAAATTCACCCCTCCACTTT.

In the case of this clonotype: Since the CDR3 does not end with the conserved phenylalanine or tryptophan, this likely comes from a read error. The V and J genes are TRBV4-1 and TRBJ2-7; perhaps TRBD2 as D (5 bases). V was clipped by 5 bases and J by 2 bases, with 13 bases between them. The CDR3 loop spans 14 amino acids. From germline, CDR1 is MGHRA and CDR2 YSYEKL. CDR3: CASSAGLEAYEQYY. The CDR3 DNA sequence: TGCGCCAGCAGCGCCGGACTGGAAGCCTACGAGCAGTACTAC.

This clonotype was counted ten times or more. This chain joins TRBV21-1 and TRBJ1-1. TRBV21-1 is a known pseudogene. This CDR3 has 14 residues. The chain's CDR3 is CASSNEEGSTEAFF. CDR3 coding DNA: TGTGCCAGCAGCAATGAGGAGGGTTCCACTGAAGCTTTCTTT.

The sample holds many counts of this clonotype. This chain uses TRBV4-3 with TRBJ2-5; 8 bases are shared with TRBD2. This CDR3 spans 15 amino acids. V shed 0 bases, J shed 2 bases, and the junction held 2 bases outside the gene matches. Germline V CDR1 and CDR2: LGHNA, YSLEER. CDR3 coding DNA: TGCGCCAGCAGCCAAGACCCTAGCGGGCAAGAGACCCAGTACTTC. Its protein product is CASSQDPSGQETQYF.

This clonotype was counted a few times. The rearrangement uses TRBV29-1 and TRBJ2-5; 9 bases fit TRBD1. The germline CDR1 and CDR2 sequences are SQVTM and ANQGSEA. V lost 7 bases, J lost 3 bases, and 3 bases stayed unmatched. The CDR3 sequence is 12 residues long. CDR3 sequence: CSARQGEETQYF. CDR3 DNA sequence: TGCAGCGCGAGACAGGGGGAAGAGACCCAGTACTTC.

This clonotype was observed many times. The chain couples TRBV6-2 or TRBV6-3 to TRBJ2-2, with 9 bases aligning to TRBD2. Unmatched junction bases numbered 10, after V lost 2 bases and J lost 0 bases. Germline loops: CDR1 MNHEY, CDR2 SVGEGT. CDR3 size: 19 residues. CDR3 in amino acids: CASSYGRAGGPSNTGELFF. CDR3 DNA: TGTGCCAGCAGTTACGGACGAGCGGGGGGCCCCTCGAACACCGGGGAGCTGTTTTTT.

V usage is TRBV11-2 and J usage is TRBJ2-5; D not certain. CDR1 is SGHAT, CDR2 FQNNGV, per germline. The CDR3 covers 15 residues. Trimming stripped 2 bases from V and 4 bases from J, with 14 bases between. The CDR3 sequence is CASSLRLLSGETQYF. Written as DNA, the CDR3 is TGTGCCAGCAGCTTACGCCTCCTCTCCGGAGAGACCCAGTACTTC.

In this sample, this clonotype turned up once. The CDR3: CSVWGGNKQFF. CDR3 in DNA: TGCAGTGTCTGGGGGGGGAATAAGCAGTTCTTC. V is TRBV20-1 and J is TRBJ2-1, with 7 nucleotides matching TRBD2. The CDR3 runs 11 residues. The V segment lost 7 bases and the J segment 11 bases; nucleotides outside the gene matches: 8. Germline V gene data show CDR1 as DFQATT and CDR2 as SNEGSKA (reference sequence).

This clonotype was observed many times. The chain is built from TRBV9 and TRBJ2-7; 9 nucleotides align to TRBD1. Trimming took 3 bases from V and 5 from J; bases not matched to a gene: 6. Germline V gene data show CDR1 as SGDLS and CDR2 as YYNGEE. The length of the CDR3 is 14 residues. The CDR3 sequence is CASSGGNRGHEQYF. In DNA form, the CDR3 reads TGTGCCAGCAGCGGCGGGAACAGGGGGCACGAGCAGTACTTC.

The rearrangement joins TRBV7-9 to TRBJ1-5; TRBD1 matches 9 bases. V dropped 3 bases and J dropped 11; count of bases not matched to a gene: 11. This CDR3 contains 15 residues. Germline CDR1 and CDR2: SEHNR and FQNEAQ (reference sequence). The CDR3 DNA reads TGTGCCAGCAGCTTGGAACAGGGGGCGGAGGGAGCCCAGCATTTT. Protein product: CASSLEQGAEGAQHF.

This clonotype was seen at least ten times. The V and J genes are TRBV7-3 and TRBJ1-1; D is unclear. The V gene lost 5 bases and the J gene lost 0 bases, with 7 bases spanning the gap. This CDR3 region has 13 residues. Germline lookup yields CDR1 SGHTA and CDR2 FQGTGA. The CDR3 DNA sequence: TGTGCCAGCAGCCTACGCATGAACACTGAAGCTTTCTTT. This translates into CASSLRMNTEAFF.

The sample holds many counts of this clonotype. An end of the junction differs from the germline gene, which may be a read error. V usage is TRBV29-1 and J usage is TRBJ1-2; no clear D gene. From germline, CDR1 is SQVTM and CDR2 ANQGSEA. The CDR3 loop spans 11 amino acids. The CDR3 DNA sequence: TGCAGCGTGGAAGATTACTATGGCTACACCTTC. Amino acid sequence: CSVEDYYGYTF.

The chain links TRBV9 to TRBJ2-2; D perhaps matches TRBD2 (7 bases). V lost 2 bases to trimming and J lost 0 bases, with 14 bases between them. The germline CDR1 and CDR2 sequences are SGDLS and YYNGEE. The CDR3 contains 17 residues. The CDR3 bases are TGTGCCAGCAGCGTGGAACGGGGGGCGGCGAACACCGGGGAGCTGTTTTTT. It codes for CASSVERGAANTGELFF.

This clonotype was seen a few times. The rearrangement links TRBV4-3 to TRBJ2-5; possibly TRBD2 for D (6 bases). CDR1 LGHNA and CDR2 YSLEER come from the germline V gene. Trimming removed 4 bases from V and 5 bases from J, with 20 bases in between. The length of the CDR3 is 16 residues. This CDR3 reads CASSPRRNYGGETQYF. The CDR3 coding sequence is TGCGCCAGCAGCCCCCGACGAAATTACGGAGGGGAGACCCAGTACTTC.

This clonotype was counted ten times or more. CDR3 sequence reads: CASILSFNEKLFF. The CDR3, as DNA: TGTGCCAGCATTCTCTCCTTTAATGAAAAACTGTTTTTT. V is TRBV27 and J is TRBJ1-4; D is ambiguous. CDR3 length: 13 amino acids. Trimming took off 7 bases at V and 4 bases at J, with 10 bases between the two ends. Germline V gene lookup returns CDR1 MNHEY and CDR2 SMNVEV (reference sequence).

This clonotype was seen ten or more times. The chain joins TRBV7-8 to TRBJ1-3; 8 nucleotides line up with TRBD1. V gave up 5 bases and J gave up 1 base; unmatched junction bases: 4. Germline lookup yields CDR1 SGHVS and CDR2 FQNEAQ. The CDR3 loop spans 15 amino acids. The CDR3 is CASSGDRGSGNTIYF. The CDR3 DNA reads as TGTGCCAGCAGCGGAGACAGGGGATCTGGAAACACCATATATTTT.